Listed below are T cell receptor beta chains from one sample, sequenced in a study of cytomegalovirus exposure and HLA in healthy donors. Generated by immunoSEQ multiplex PCR, the TCRdb table keeps only in-frame clones and is missing some. The sample carries about 140,000 clones, 75% to 90% recorded once. Sequencing was performed on PBMCs. The source is a woman in her 30s in good health and CMV-seronegative. CDR3s include the opening cysteine and the closing phenylalanine or tryptophan. The D gene is left open where the match is weak. Rows give clone size only sometimes, using once, few, many, or a class for an expanded clone.

size: NA
D: NA
J: TRBJ2-7
V: TRBV28
DNA: TGTGCCAGCAGTCCCGGATTTCCCCGAATATACTACGAGCAGTACTTC
CDR3: CASSPGFPRIYYEQYF

size: NA
D: NA
J: TRBJ2-2
V: TRBV2
DNA: TGTGCCAGCAGTGGGAGACTAGGGGGGGAGCTGTTTTTT
CDR3: CASSGRLGGELFF

size: NA
D: NA
J: TRBJ2-3
V: TRBV7-2
DNA: TGTGCCAGCAGCTTAGAGGGGAGGGGGGGCACAGATACGCAGTATTTT
CDR3: CASSLEGRGGTDTQYF

size: NA
D: TRBD1
J: TRBJ1-1
V: TRBV10-3
DNA: TGTGCCATCAGTGAATTCGGCAGGGGGCATGGGAACACTGAAGCTTTCTTT
CDR3: CAISEFGRGHGNTEAFF

size: NA
D: TRBD1
J: TRBJ1-2
V: TRBV5-4
DNA: TGTGCCAGCAGCTTGGAGTTGCCAGGGGGCGGGGACTATGGCTACACCTTC
CDR3: CASSLELPGGGDYGYTF

size: once
D: NA
J: TRBJ2-7
V: TRBV11-3
DNA: TGTGCCAGCAGCTTAAATGGCGGTGGCGAGCAGTACTTC
CDR3: CASSLNGGGEQYF

size: NA
D: NA
J: TRBJ2-2
V: TRBV30
DNA: TGTGCCTGGAGTGCCCCCCGGGTACTCGCGGGGCTGTTTTTT
CDR3: CAWSAPRVLAGLFF

size: NA
D: NA
J: TRBJ2-3
V: TRBV30
DNA: TGTGCCTGGAGTCACCGGTTTGCGGGGCGCACAGATACGCAGTATTTT
CDR3: CAWSHRFAGRTDTQYF

size: NA
D: NA
J: TRBJ2-6
V: TRBV7-3
DNA: TGTGCCAGCAGCCCGATACCGGGACAACTCTCTGGGGCCAACGTCCTGACTTTC
CDR3: CASSPIPGQLSGANVLTF

size: NA
D: TRBD2
J: TRBJ2-5
V: TRBV30
DNA: TGTGCCTGGAGTGTAGGACTAGCGGGAGAGACCCAGTACTTC
CDR3: CAWSVGLAGETQYF

size: few
D: NA
J: TRBJ1-1
V: TRBV5-5
DNA: TGTGCCAGCAGCTATTCAGGGTTCGGTACTGAAGCTTTCTTT
CDR3: CASSYSGFGTEAFF

size: few
D: TRBD1
J: TRBJ1-3
V: TRBV5-5
DNA: TGTGCCAGCAGCCGATCGCGGACAGGGTTAATCGATGGAAACACCATATATTTT
CDR3: CASSRSRTGLIDGNTIYF